This record covers a single T cell receptor beta chain. The CDR3 loop spans 12 amino acids. Trimming cost V 8 bases and J 15 bases; bases outside gene matches: 8. CDR1 and CDR2 from the germline V gene are MNHNY and SVGAGI (reference sequence). The sample originates from a study of blood T cell repertoires in COVID-19. In the study overall: The origin of the acute and convalescent COVID-19 samples was the United States, Italy and Spain. T cells, B-cell-depleted T cells, or PBMCs provided the cDNA or gDNA that served as material.

In the authors' workflow: Amplified reference gene primers provided the basis for estimating nucleated cell counts. TCRdb's copy holds only in-frame clones and misses some; the assay was immunoSEQ multiplex PCR. The V and J calls and the clone size are those of that table, but D and trimming were determined from the DNA. Among some 90,000 clones, 65% to 90% were seen once, and the ten largest hold roughly a sixth. The source material was peripheral blood. The sequence was collected from a woman of 80 years or more with acute or convalescent COVID-19. This rearrangement joins TRBV6-6 to TRBJ2-1; 12 bases match TRBD2. This CDR3 reads CASELAGGVRFF. CDR3 DNA sequence: TGTGCCAGCGAACTAGCGGGGGGAGTGCGGTTCTTC.